This TCR beta chain was retrieved from a study of blood T cell repertoires in COVID-19. Looking at the study overall: Spain, Italy and the United States supplied samples that represented acute and convalescent COVID-19. T cells, B-cell-depleted T cells, or PBMCs supplied cDNA or gDNA.

Seattle patients were enrolled while actively infected and followed longitudinally. Authors' methods: Scientists estimated how many nucleated cells there were by amplifying reference gene primers. Repertoires were generated with immunoSEQ multiplex PCR, while TCRdb's copy carries only in-frame clones and drops some. V, J and clone size were drawn from that table, and D and trimming were deduced from the DNA. The repertoire holds hundreds of thousands of clones, with approximately 88% as singletons. The receptor's source is a woman aged 50 to 60 with COVID-19, enrolled during active disease. The sample taken for sequencing was peripheral blood.

DNA for the CDR3: TGTGCCAGCAGCTTAGCGGGGACAGGGGCTGAAAAACTGTTTTTT. Translated, it gives CASSLAGTGAEKLFF. V usage is TRBV7-6 and J usage is TRBJ1-4; 10 positions agree with TRBD1. Germline V CDR1 and CDR2: SGHVS, FNYEAQ. The junction had 2 bases not matched to a gene; V was cut back by 0 bases and J by 7 bases. The CDR3 covers 15 residues.